Presented here are 13 T cell receptor beta chains from one specimen sequenced in a study of T cell changes during pregnancy in multiple sclerosis. TCRdb keeps only in-frame clones here, not all; method: immunoSEQ multiplex PCR. The sample yields around 30,000 clones, about nine tenths seen once. Sequenced material: CD8+ T cells from peripheral blood mononuclear cells, taken in the first trimester of pregnancy. These receptors all come from a female donor with multiple sclerosis, enrolled in a pregnancy study.

In its sample, this clone ranks as medium-sized. This chain links TRBV11-2 with TRBJ2-4; D not certain. In germline, CDR1 is SGHAT, CDR2 FQNNGV. Trimming removed 5 bases from V and 6 bases from J, with 8 bases in between. The CDR3 runs 12 residues. DNA of the CDR3: TGTGCCAGCAGCCCCCTATCAAACATTCAGTACTTC. This codes for CASSPLSNIQYF.

This chain links TRBV25-1 with TRBJ2-5; D is uncertain. Germline V gene lookup returns CDR1 MGHDK and CDR2 SYGVNS. V dropped 4 bases and J dropped 1 base, with 7 bases sitting between them. CDR3 length equals 13 residues. The CDR3 bases are TGTGCCAGCAGTGTGACGGGCCAAGAGACCCAGTACTTC. This sequence encodes CASSVTGQETQYF.

The rearrangement joins TRBV5-4 to TRBJ1-3; D unresolved. Per germline, CDR1 SGHNT and CDR2 YYREEE (reference sequence). The CDR3 spans 17 residues. Trimming removed 4 bases at V and 0 bases at J, with 17 bases between. The DNA for the CDR3 is TGTGCCAGCAGCACCAGAGGGTTAGGTCTCTCTGGAAACACCATATATTTT. This gives the protein CASSTRGLGLSGNTIYF.

The rearrangement uses TRBV19 and TRBJ2-1, with TRBD2 matching over 14 bases. This CDR3 comprises 16 residues. With V trimmed by 5 bases and J by 8 bases, 8 bases remained unmatched. Germline V gene lookup returns CDR1 LNHDA and CDR2 SQIVND (reference sequence). CDR3 sequence (DNA): TGTGCCAGTAGTGAGGGACTAGCGGGAGTTATGGATGAGCAGTTCTTC. Translating it yields CASSEGLAGVMDEQFF.

The chain carries TRBV25-1 and TRBJ2-5, with a tentative D call TRBD2 (5 bases). Germline V lookup: CDR1 MGHDK, CDR2 SYGVNS. Trimming pared 2 bases from V and 5 bases from J, leaving 9 bases between. The CDR3 length is 13 residues. The CDR3 nucleotides read TGTGCCAGCAGTGAAGTGGGAGAGGAGACCCAGTACTTC. Its translation: CASSEVGEETQYF.

The V and J genes are TRBV11-1 and TRBJ1-1; 9 bases map to TRBD1. The CDR3 runs 15 residues. Germline V lookup: CDR1 SGHAT, CDR2 FQDESV (reference sequence). Trimming at V came to 1 base and at J to 5 bases, leaving 5 bases not matched to a gene. The CDR3 sequence is CASSLVDRGWTEAFF. In DNA, the CDR3 is TGTGCCAGCAGCTTAGTAGACAGGGGGTGGACTGAAGCTTTCTTT.

The rearrangement joins TRBV29-1 to TRBJ2-1; 9 nucleotides match TRBD1. CDR3 length: 13 residues. Losses at the gene ends were 1 base for V and 9 bases for J; bases not matched to a gene: 4. Germline CDR1 reads SQVTM; CDR2 reads ANQGSEA. CDR3 sequence: CSVEADRGIEQFF. CDR3 in DNA: TGCAGCGTTGAAGCGGACAGGGGAATTGAGCAGTTCTTC.

The V and J genes are TRBV27 and TRBJ2-7, with TRBD1 matching over 7 bases. After removal of 2 bases from V and 0 bases from J, the junction contained 7 bases not matched to a gene. CDR1 and CDR2 (germline): MNHEY, SMNVEV (reference sequence). The CDR3 is made up of 16 amino acids. The CDR3 region has the DNA TGTGCCAGCAGTTTAGCGCAGACAGGGTCCTCCTACGAGCAGTACTTC. As protein: CASSLAQTGSSYEQYF.

The chain couples TRBV4-2 to TRBJ1-2, with 10 bases identical to TRBD1. The J segment lost 2 bases and the V segment lost 0 bases, leaving 9 bases of the junction unmatched. The CDR3 runs to 18 residues. The germline CDR1 and CDR2 sequences are LGHNA and YNFKEQ. CDR3 sequence reads: CASSQESSGTGENYGYTF. Here the CDR3 DNA reads TGTGCCAGCAGCCAAGAGAGTTCAGGGACAGGGGAAAACTATGGCTACACCTTC.

The gene calls are TRBV5-6 and TRBJ2-2; TRBD1 is a possible D gene (5 bases). CDR3 length: 16 residues. CDR1 and CDR2 (germline): SGHDT, YYEEEE. V was pared by 0 bases and J by 5 bases, with 14 bases between. CDR3 protein: CASSLEGFGFTGELFF. The DNA of the CDR3 is TGTGCCAGCAGCTTGGAGGGGTTTGGTTTTACCGGGGAGCTGTTTTTT.

This sequence joins TRBV25-1 and TRBJ1-2; D is perhaps TRBD1 (6 bases). CDR1 is MGHDK and CDR2 is SYGVNS in the germline V gene. V was pared by 8 bases and J by 4 bases, with 11 bases between. The CDR3 length is 12 residues. The CDR3 bases are TGTGCCAGCGGGGGCGTTCTCTATGGCTACACCTTC. Protein sequence: CASGGVLYGYTF.

J is TRBJ2-7 and V is TRBV11-2; 7 bases match TRBD2. The junction had 7 bases not matched to a gene; V was cut back by 5 bases and J by 3 bases. The germline V gene has CDR1 SGHAT and CDR2 FQNNGV. The CDR3 has 14 amino acids. CDR3 sequence (DNA): TGTGCCAGCAGCCGCGGGGGTACCAGCTACGAGCAGTACTTC. As protein: CASSRGGTSYEQYF.

This chain links TRBV7-8 with TRBJ1-4; TRBD1 matches at 8 bases. Germline V gene data show CDR1 as SGHVS and CDR2 as FQNEAQ. J was trimmed by 5 bases and V by 6 bases; bases with no gene match: 8. The CDR3 consists of 15 residues. This CDR3 is CASRPTGGENEKLFF. The CDR3 nucleotides read TGTGCCAGCAGACCCACAGGGGGAGAGAATGAAAAACTGTTTTTT.